The 11 T cell receptor beta chains reported below all come from one sample, sequenced in a study of spatial heterogeneity in lung cancer. The time point: sample taken at primary tumor resection. The sequenced material consisted of unsorted whole RNA from tumor, nontumor lung or frozen PBMC. TCRdb reanalysed the 5' RACE reads using MiXCR and keeps one entry per CDR3 protein. This table holds about 23,000 distinct CDR3 sequences, less than 5.5% found once. This specimen was PBMCs, taken at surgery. These receptors were obtained from a male donor with early-stage non-small cell lung cancer.

Ten or more counts support this clonotype. The chain combines TRBV11-2 with TRBJ2-7; 11 bases map to TRBD1. J gave up 3 bases and V 5 bases, and 3 bases lay outside the gene matches. Looked up from germline, CDR1 is SGHAT and CDR2 is FQNNGV. This CDR3 has 14 residues. CDR3 region: CASSPGQGVYEQYF. The CDR3 nucleotides are TGTGCCAGCAGCCCGGGACAGGGGGTCTACGAGCAGTACTTC.

At least ten counts were recorded for this clonotype. The rearrangement joins TRBV9 to TRBJ1-4; tentatively, D is TRBD1 (6 bases). CDR1 is SGDLS and CDR2 is YYNGEE in the germline V gene. V was shortened by 4 bases and J by 7 bases, with 17 bases between the two germline ends. The CDR3 extends over 15 amino acids. This chain's CDR3 is CASSTGSSGSEKLFF. The CDR3 coding sequence is TGTGCCAGCAGCACAGGGTCGTCAGGGAGTGAAAAACTGTTTTTT.

This clonotype was counted ten times or more. The chain couples TRBV12-3 or TRBV12-4 to TRBJ2-3; D not certain. This CDR3 region has 14 residues. The V and J ends lost 6 bases and 0 bases respectively, with 10 bases between them. In nucleotides, the CDR3 is TGTGCCAGCAGCCCAGACCTGAGCACAGATACGCAGTATTTT. It encodes CASSPDLSTDTQYF.

At least ten counts were recorded for this clonotype. The V and J genes are TRBV4-3 and TRBJ2-3, with no clear D. CDR3 length: 15 residues. Trimming took off 1 base at V and 1 base at J, with 9 bases between the two ends. Germline V gene sequence: CDR1 LGHNA, CDR2 YSLEER. In DNA form, the CDR3 reads TGCGCCAGCAGCCAAGGCCTGCCAGGCACAGATACGCAGTATTTT. Protein sequence: CASSQGLPGTDTQYF.

This clonotype showed up many times. This rearrangement joins TRBV6-1 to TRBJ2-4; 11 bases fit TRBD1. Trimming took 4 bases from V and 2 from J; bases not matched to a gene: 10. Germline V gene sequence: CDR1 MNHNS, CDR2 SASEGT. CDR3 size: 18 residues. This chain's CDR3 is CASSADSGTGGSKNIQYF. The CDR3 DNA reads TGTGCCAGCAGTGCCGACTCCGGGACAGGGGGGTCCAAAAACATTCAGTACTTC.

This clonotype was recorded many times. This chain joins TRBV28 and TRBJ2-7; 7 positions match TRBD1. Germline V gene data show CDR1 as MDHEN and CDR2 as SYDVKM. After removal of 6 bases from V and 0 bases from J, the junction contained 14 bases not matched to a gene. The CDR3 length is 17 residues. CDR3 region: CASSLSADRRYSYEQYF. DNA for the CDR3: TGTGCCAGCAGCCTCAGCGCGGACAGGCGATACTCCTACGAGCAGTACTTC.

This clonotype was observed at least ten times. The rearrangement uses TRBV5-1 and TRBJ1-3, with no clear D. Germline values: CDR1 SGHRS, CDR2 YFSETQ. V lost 0 bases and J 2 bases, leaving 9 bases between the germline ends. The CDR3 length is 15 residues. The CDR3, as DNA: TGCGCCAGCAGCTTGGGCGTCGGAACTGGAAACACCATATATTTT. Translation gives CASSLGVGTGNTIYF. The variable domain in full, with the rest retrieved from reference TRBV5-1 and TRBJ1-3, is KAGVTQTPRYLIKTRGQQVTLSCSPISGHRSVSWYQQTPGQGLQFLFEYFSETQRNKGNFPGRFSGRQFSNSRSEMNVSTLELGDSALYLCASSLGVGTGNTIYFGEGSWLTVV.

This clonotype was found many times. J is TRBJ2-2 and V is TRBV6-5; TRBD2 agrees at 9 bases. Germline lookup yields CDR1 MNHEY and CDR2 SVGAGI. The CDR3 extends over 15 amino acids. Trimming cost V 6 bases and J 3 bases; bases outside gene matches: 5. CDR3 bases: TGTGCCAGCAGCAGATCTAGCGGGGACACCGGGGAGCTGTTTTTT. It encodes CASSRSSGDTGELFF.

This clonotype was detected many times. The chain joins TRBV20-1 to TRBJ2-7; TRBD2 matches 8 bases. The J segment lost 0 bases and the V segment lost 2 bases, leaving 6 bases of the junction unmatched. CDR3 length: 15 residues. CDR1 is DFQATT, CDR2 SNEGSKA, per germline (reference sequence). CDR3 loop: CSARKLAASSYEQYF. CDR3 DNA: TGCAGTGCTAGAAAACTAGCGGCTAGCTCCTACGAGCAGTACTTC.

The table lists this clonotype with many counts. The chain combines TRBV29-1 with TRBJ2-1, with 7 positions matching TRBD2. Per germline, CDR1 SQVTM and CDR2 ANQGSEA. CDR3 size: 12 residues. The V segment lost 5 bases and the J segment 8 bases; nucleotides outside the gene matches: 6. CDR3 DNA: TGCAGCGTTCGGTCAGGGAGGGATGAGCAGTTCTTC. Its translation: CSVRSGRDEQFF.

Many counts were recorded for this clonotype. The chain couples TRBV2 to TRBJ2-2, with 7 positions matching TRBD2. Germline-derived CDR1 and CDR2 are SNHLY and FYNNEI. The CDR3 is made up of 15 amino acids. J was trimmed by 1 base and V by 7 bases; bases with no gene match: 6. The CDR3 reads CASTPSGLNTGELFF. In DNA, the CDR3 is TGTGCCAGCACACCTAGCGGACTGAACACCGGGGAGCTGTTTTTT.